These 31 T cell receptor beta chains share one sample of origin, sequenced in a study of cytomegalovirus exposure and HLA in healthy donors. PCR was performed using 60 Vbeta and 13 Jbeta primers. Repertoires were generated with immunoSEQ multiplex PCR, while TCRdb's copy carries only in-frame clones and drops some. The repertoire holds some 110,000 clones, with nearly 80% as singletons. The sequenced material came from PBMCs. The origin of the receptors is a man aged 60 to 75 in good health and CMV-seropositive.

The CDR3 reads CASSSVRGVAQPQHF. The CDR3 nucleotides read TGTGCCAGCAGCTCGGTGAGAGGCGTAGCTCAGCCCCAGCATTTT. The V gene is TRBV7-8, the J gene TRBJ1-5; no definite D call. Trimming removed 4 bases from V and 6 bases from J, with 16 bases in between. The V gene's germline CDR1 is SGHVS and CDR2 FQNEAQ. There are 15 residues in the CDR3.

The chain recombines TRBV10-1 with TRBJ1-2, with unresolved D. This CDR3 contains 13 residues. Germline V gene data show CDR1 as WNHNN and CDR2 as SYGVQD (reference sequence). V was shortened by 2 bases and J by 0 bases, with 4 bases between the two germline ends. For the CDR3, the DNA is TGCGCCAGCAGTGAGACAGCTAACTATGGCTACACCTTC. This translates into CASSETANYGYTF.

The chain couples TRBV19 to TRBJ1-4, with TRBD1 matching 9 bases. The CDR3 spans 16 residues. CDR1 LNHDA and CDR2 SQIVND come from the germline V gene (reference sequence). After removal of 2 bases from V and 8 bases from J, the junction contained 9 bases not matched to a gene. In DNA form, the CDR3 reads TGTGCCAGTAGTATAAATACCGGGACAGGGCCCGAAAAACTGTTTTTT. Amino acid sequence: CASSINTGTGPEKLFF.

This chain uses TRBV7-2 with TRBJ2-7; D is possibly TRBD2 (5 bases). Germline-derived CDR1 and CDR2 are SGHTA and FQGNSA. The CDR3 has 16 residues. The ends were cut back, 6 bases at V and 1 base at J, with 19 bases in the middle. The CDR3 here is CASRRYHNRGSYEQYF. DNA of the CDR3: TGTGCCAGCAGACGCTATCATAATCGGGGTTCCTACGAGCAGTACTTC.

Only one count was recorded for this clone. J is TRBJ1-3 and V is TRBV10-2, with 11 bases lining up with TRBD1. This CDR3 region has 15 residues. The germline gives CDR1 WSHSY, CDR2 SAAADI. The J segment lost 2 bases and the V segment lost 7 bases, leaving 4 bases of the junction unmatched. The DNA for the CDR3 is TGCGCCAGCACCGGGGGACAGGGGGCTGGAAACACCATATATTTT. Translated, it gives CASTGGQGAGNTIYF.

The chain employs TRBV5-1 and TRBJ2-5; D remains ambiguous. There are 13 residues in the CDR3. Per the germline V gene, CDR1 is SGHRS and CDR2 is YFSETQ. With 1 base removed from V and 4 bases from J, the gap between germline ends came to 8 bases. CDR3 coding DNA: TGCGCCAGCAGCTTGAAACCGGGAGAGACCCAGTACTTC. This codes for CASSLKPGETQYF.

This clone has just one count. This chain connects TRBV10-3 to TRBJ2-2; TRBD2 aligns across 10 bases. CDR1 ENHRY and CDR2 SYGVKD come from the germline V gene. The CDR3 covers 17 residues. After removal of 4 bases from V and 0 bases from J, the junction contained 5 bases not matched to a gene. The chain's CDR3 is CAISVGAGGPNTGELFF. The DNA for the CDR3 is TGTGCCATCAGTGTAGGAGCGGGGGGGCCGAACACCGGGGAGCTGTTTTTT.

V and J are TRBV7-2 and TRBJ2-5, with 7 nucleotides matching TRBD2. The junction had 11 bases not matched to a gene; V was cut back by 5 bases and J by 2 bases. The CDR3 runs to 16 residues. In germline, CDR1 is SGHTA, CDR2 FQGNSA. CDR3 loop: CASSPPGGRGQETQYF. DNA for the CDR3: TGTGCCAGCAGCCCGCCAGGTGGGCGGGGGCAAGAGACCCAGTACTTC.

This rearrangement joins TRBV5-4 to TRBJ2-2; 10 positions match TRBD2. CDR1 is SGHNT, CDR2 YYREEE, per germline (reference sequence). The V and J ends lost 4 bases and 4 bases, in that order; junction bases with no gene match: 10. The CDR3 loop spans 17 amino acids. The CDR3 protein is CASSPSGGAAGTGELFF. The CDR3 bases are TGTGCCAGCAGCCCGAGCGGGGGGGCCGCGGGCACCGGGGAGCTGTTTTTT.

The chain joins TRBV4-2 to TRBJ2-3, with D possibly being TRBD2 (7 bases). The ends were cut back, 0 bases at V and 2 bases at J, with 15 bases in the middle. Germline V lookup: CDR1 LGHNA, CDR2 YNFKEQ. The CDR3 has 17 residues. CDR3 nucleotides: TGTGCCAGCAGCCAAGATTCCGCGGGGGCCCTCACAGATACGCAGTATTTT. Protein product: CASSQDSAGALTDTQYF.

The J gene is TRBJ1-2, the V gene TRBV6-5, with unresolved D. Trimming took 5 bases from V and 9 from J, leaving 13 bases between them. Germline V gene data show CDR1 as MNHEY and CDR2 as SVGAGI. This CDR3 contains 12 residues. CDR3 DNA: TGTGCCAGCAGTATCCCCCGCGGGAGCTACACCTTC. Protein sequence: CASSIPRGSYTF.

The rearrangement links TRBV12-5 to TRBJ2-7; 7 positions agree with TRBD1. J lost 0 bases, V lost 0 bases, and 5 bases had no gene match. CDR3 size: 16 residues. Germline CDR1 is LGHNT and CDR2 is FRNRAP. The CDR3 sequence: CASGLVLRDSSYEQYF. For the CDR3, the DNA is TGTGCTAGTGGTTTGGTACTCAGGGACAGCTCCTACGAGCAGTACTTC. Based on the CDR3 plus reference TRBV12-5 and TRBJ2-7, the full variable domain is DARVTQTPRHKVTEMGQEVTMRCQPILGHNTVFWYRQTMMQGLELLAYFRNRAPLDDSGMPKDRFSAEMPDATLATLKIQPSEPRDSAVYFCASGLVLRDSSYEQYFGPGTRLTVT.

The genes are TRBV6-5 and TRBJ2-1; tentative D call: TRBD1 (5 bases). The CDR3 has 12 amino acids. The V gene lost 6 bases and the J gene lost 7 bases, with 10 bases spanning the gap. CDR1 and CDR2 from the germline V gene are MNHEY and SVGAGI. The CDR3 DNA follows: TGTGCCAGCAGGGCCCCAGGGAATGAGCAGTTCTTC. Protein sequence: CASRAPGNEQFF.

The chain links TRBV7-2 to TRBJ2-7, with a weak D call TRBD1 (6 bases). V was trimmed by 0 bases and J by 3 bases, leaving 12 bases between them. This CDR3 contains 15 residues. Germline CDR1 is SGHTA and CDR2 is FQGNSA. The CDR3 coding sequence is TGTGCCAGCAGCTTAGCGACAGGCCATCGCTACGAGCAGTACTTC. Its translation: CASSLATGHRYEQYF.

This clone was detected a few times. V is TRBV4-3 and J is TRBJ2-2; TRBD2 is a possible D gene (6 bases). V lost 1 base and J lost 2, with 11 bases in between. This CDR3 has 16 residues. Per germline, CDR1 LGHNA and CDR2 YSLEER. The CDR3 spells CASSQGAAGNTGELFF. The CDR3 DNA sequence: TGCGCCAGCAGCCAAGGAGCAGCGGGCAACACCGGGGAGCTGTTTTTT.

The chain carries TRBV5-4 and TRBJ1-2; 8 bases are a match to TRBD1. The J segment lost 1 base and the V segment lost 0 bases, leaving 5 bases of the junction unmatched. The CDR3 is 16 amino acids. Germline-derived CDR1 and CDR2 are SGHNT and YYREEE (reference sequence). CDR3 in amino acids: CASSLGGQGYNYGYTF. The CDR3 coding sequence is TGTGCCAGCAGCTTGGGTGGACAGGGTTATAACTATGGCTACACCTTC.

The gene calls are TRBV7-2 and TRBJ2-3; 14 nucleotides agree with TRBD2. Trimming at V came to 5 bases and at J to 4 bases, leaving 2 bases not matched to a gene. This CDR3 is built from 15 residues. CDR1 is SGHTA, CDR2 FQGNSA, per germline. The CDR3 DNA is TGTGCCAGCAGCCTGACTAGCGGGGGGGCAGATACGCAGTATTTT. Translated: CASSLTSGGADTQYF.

V and J are TRBV28 and TRBJ1-6; 9 bases align to TRBD1. Trimming took 3 bases from V and 0 from J; bases not matched to a gene: 0. The CDR3 sequence is 16 residues long. In germline, CDR1 is MDHEN, CDR2 SYDVKM. The CDR3 DNA sequence: TGTGCCAGCAGTTTGGACAGGGGCTCCTATAATTCACCCCTCCACTTT. Protein: CASSLDRGSYNSPLHF.

The chain recombines TRBV5-1 with TRBJ2-1; possibly TRBD2 for D (5 bases). The germline CDR1 and CDR2 sequences are SGHRS and YFSETQ. Trimming stripped 2 bases from V and 8 bases from J, with 17 bases between. This CDR3 has 15 residues. CDR3 sequence: CASSLADPATDEQFF. CDR3 nucleotides: TGCGCCAGCAGCTTAGCGGACCCCGCCACGGATGAGCAGTTCTTC.

This clone has only a few counts. The V and J genes are TRBV9 and TRBJ2-1, with unresolved D. The CDR3 has 14 amino acids. V shed 0 bases and J shed 7 bases, with 11 bases lying between them. The germline CDR1 and CDR2 sequences are SGDLS and YYNGEE. CDR3 sequence reads: CASSVVQSSNEQFF. The CDR3 region has the DNA TGTGCCAGCAGCGTAGTGCAGTCTTCAAATGAGCAGTTCTTC.

The chain has TRBV5-4 and TRBJ2-7; TRBD1 matches 9 bases. This CDR3 has 15 residues. Germline values: CDR1 SGHNT, CDR2 YYREEE (reference sequence). The V gene end was trimmed by 1 base and the J gene end by 1 base; junction bases not matched to a gene: 3. The CDR3 protein is CASSLRDRVSYEQYF. CDR3 bases: TGTGCCAGCAGCTTGCGGGACAGGGTATCCTACGAGCAGTACTTC.

This clone was counted only a few times. V usage is TRBV10-2 and J usage is TRBJ1-1; 8 positions agree with TRBD1. The CDR3 covers 13 residues. Trimming at V came to 5 bases and at J to 4 bases, leaving 3 bases not matched to a gene. Germline CDR1 WSHSY, CDR2 SAAADI. CDR3 nucleotide sequence: TGCGCCAGCAGTCCGGACAGGGCCACTGAAGCTTTCTTT. Amino acids: CASSPDRATEAFF.

The rearrangement uses TRBV13 and TRBJ2-1, with 10 bases aligning to TRBD2. V dropped 5 bases and J dropped 6; count of bases not matched to a gene: 13. Germline V gene sequence: CDR1 PRHDT, CDR2 FYEKMQ (reference sequence). This CDR3 has 17 residues. DNA of the CDR3: TGTGCCAGCAGCCCCCGCACCCTAGCGGGGGAACGCAATGAGCAGTTCTTC. Translation gives CASSPRTLAGERNEQFF.

The chain recombines TRBV11-3 with TRBJ2-2; 10 nucleotides line up with TRBD2. The CDR3 spans 16 residues. V was clipped by 7 bases and J by 0 bases; unmatched bases: 5. Germline CDR1 is SGHNT and CDR2 is YENEEA. The CDR3 coding sequence is TGTGCCAGCATGGATAGCGGGGGGCCGAACACCGGGGAGCTGTTTTTT. Encoded protein: CASMDSGGPNTGELFF.

The chain employs TRBV19 and TRBJ1-1; D not certain. Trimming took 9 bases from V and 2 from J, leaving 16 bases between them. The CDR3 is made up of 14 amino acids. Germline CDR1 and CDR2: LNHDA and SQIVND (reference sequence). The CDR3 DNA is TGTGCCAGCACCAAGCATGGGCTAAACACTGAAGCTTTCTTT. It is translated as CASTKHGLNTEAFF.

This clone has a handful of counts. The CDR3 here is CASSLPGGTGELFF. Written as DNA, the CDR3 is TGTGCCAGCAGCCTCCCGGGTGGCACCGGGGAGCTGTTTTTT. This chain links TRBV5-4 with TRBJ2-2, with D hard to call. Germline CDR1 SGHNT, CDR2 YYREEE (reference sequence). Between the trimmed V and J ends, which lost 4 bases and 4 bases, there was a span of 11 bases. This CDR3 region has 14 residues.

CDR3 sequence (DNA): TGTGCCAGTTCCATGACTGAGCAAGAGACCCAGTACTTC. It codes for CASSMTEQETQYF. The chain links TRBV2 to TRBJ2-5; no firm D call. The V gene's germline CDR1 is SNHLY and CDR2 FYNNEI. Trimming stripped 9 bases from V and 2 bases from J, with 13 bases between. The CDR3 consists of 13 residues.

Comments on this clone: At one end the junction does not follow the germline gene, possibly because of a read error. The chain employs TRBV15 and TRBJ2-7; TRBD2 matches at 11 bases. Germline V lookup: CDR1 LNHNV, CDR2 YYDKDF (reference sequence). The CDR3 sequence is 14 residues long. The CDR3 nucleotides read TGTGCCACCAGCAGAGATGATAGCGGGGGGGCCCAGAACTTC. Its protein is CATSRDDSGGAQNF.

The chain joins TRBV27 to TRBJ2-7; a possible D gene is TRBD2 (6 bases). Trimming removed 6 bases at V and 2 bases at J, with 14 bases between. Germline lookup yields CDR1 MNHEY and CDR2 SMNVEV (reference sequence). The CDR3 runs to 14 residues. The CDR3 reads CASRPPGVAYEQYF. The CDR3 DNA reads as TGTGCCAGCAGACCCCCGGGGGTGGCCTACGAGCAGTACTTC.

The chain combines TRBV6-5 with TRBJ1-2; TRBD1 is a possible D gene (5 bases). The CDR3 is made up of 14 amino acids. The germline V gene has CDR1 MNHEY and CDR2 SVGAGI. Trimming stripped 2 bases from V and 4 bases from J, with 11 bases between. The CDR3 nucleotides read TGTGCCAGCAGTTACGTGGGGGGAAGCTATGGCTACACCTTC. It is translated as CASSYVGGSYGYTF.

The CDR3 reads CASSMAGGPYEQYF. DNA of the CDR3: TGTGCCAGTAGTATGGCGGGGGGGCCCTACGAGCAGTACTTC. This rearrangement joins TRBV19 to TRBJ2-7; the match to TRBD2 covers 9 bases. The germline V gene has CDR1 LNHDA and CDR2 SQIVND (reference sequence). Unmatched junction bases numbered 2, after V lost 3 bases and J lost 2 bases. This CDR3 has 14 amino acids. Drawing the rest from reference TRBV19 and TRBJ2-7, the complete variable domain is DGGITQSPKYLFRKEGQNVTLSCEQNLNHDAMYWYRQDPGQGLRLIYYSQIVNDFQKGDIAEGYSVSREKKESFPLTVTSAQKNPTAFYLCASSMAGGPYEQYFGPGTRLTVT.